These 17 T cell receptor beta chains share one sample of origin, sequenced in a study of blood T cell repertoires in COVID-19. The assay was immunoSEQ multiplex PCR, and TCRdb's table has in-frame clones only and misses some. Of a few hundred thousand clones listed, 75% to 90% are singletons. What was sequenced was PBMCs or T cells enriched from blood (not recorded which). These receptors were obtained from a man aged 25 to 40 who had recovered from COVID-19.

The chain is built from TRBV7-9 and TRBJ1-1, with 7 positions matching TRBD1. The ends lost 5 bases at V and 11 bases at J; junction bases unmatched: 8. The CDR3 is 12 residues long. Germline-derived CDR1 and CDR2 are SEHNR and FQNEAQ (reference sequence). The CDR3, as DNA: TGTGCCAGCAGCGAACGGACAGGATTCGCTTTCTTT. Protein sequence: CASSERTGFAFF.

This clone occurred a few times. V is TRBV4-3 and J is TRBJ1-3; D is uncertain. This CDR3 has 15 residues. Germline V gives CDR1 LGHNA, CDR2 YSLEER. Trimming pared 1 base from V and 0 bases from J, leaving 7 bases between. The CDR3 sequence: CASSQVRYSGNTIYF. CDR3 DNA sequence: TGCGCCAGCAGCCAAGTGCGCTACTCTGGAAACACCATATATTTT.

V usage is TRBV7-3 and J usage is TRBJ2-3; TRBD1 might be the D (5 bases). The CDR3 runs to 14 residues. Germline assignment: CDR1 SGHTA and CDR2 FQGTGA. V lost 2 bases and J 5 bases, leaving 11 bases between the germline ends. The DNA for the CDR3 is TGTGCCAGCAGCTTAGGGCAGGGTGGAGATACGCAGTATTTT. It encodes CASSLGQGGDTQYF.

The chain is built from TRBV18 and TRBJ2-3, with a possible D match to TRBD1 (6 bases). CDR3 size: 15 residues. CDR1 is KGHSH, CDR2 LQKENI, per germline. Trimming left V 0 bases short and J 4 bases short, with 11 bases between. CDR3 amino acids: CASSPPRGFADTQYF. CDR3 in DNA: TGTGCCAGCTCACCACCTAGGGGGTTTGCAGATACGCAGTATTTT.

The chain employs TRBV19 and TRBJ2-7, with TRBD1 matching 9 bases. The germline CDR1 and CDR2 sequences are LNHDA and SQIVND (reference sequence). V dropped 10 bases and J dropped 4; count of bases not matched to a gene: 11. This CDR3 spans 14 amino acids. CDR3 sequence reads: CATKTGGGTYEQYF. The DNA for the CDR3 is TGTGCCACCAAAACAGGGGGCGGAACATACGAGCAGTACTTC. Supplemented by reference TRBV19 and TRBJ2-7, the full variable domain reads DGGITQSPKYLFRKEGQNVTLSCEQNLNHDAMYWYRQDPGQGLRLIYYSQIVNDFQKGDIAEGYSVSREKKESFPLTVTSAQKNPTAFYLCATKTGGGTYEQYFGPGTRLTVT.

The rearrangement joins TRBV24-1 to TRBJ1-4; 7 positions match TRBD1. In germline, CDR1 is KGHDR, CDR2 SFDVKD. V was pared by 5 bases and J by 7 bases, with 6 bases of the junction left unmatched. This CDR3 has 14 amino acids. The CDR3: CATSVPGQSEKLFF. CDR3 in DNA: TGTGCCACCAGTGTACCGGGACAGAGTGAAAAACTGTTTTTT.

The gene calls are TRBV6-2 or TRBV6-3 and TRBJ1-1, with D unresolved. The CDR3 spans 12 residues. CDR1 and CDR2 from the germline V gene are MNHEY and SVGEGT. Trimming removed 4 bases from V and 6 bases from J, with 9 bases in between. As DNA, the CDR3 is TGTGCCAGCAGTTCGGGAGGGCCTGAAGCTTTCTTT. It is translated as CASSSGGPEAFF.

The V call is TRBV24-1, the J call TRBJ2-1, with TRBD2 matching 10 bases. The CDR3 has 13 amino acids. Germline CDR1 is KGHDR and CDR2 is SFDVKD. After removal of 12 bases from V and 7 bases from J, the junction contained 8 bases not matched to a gene. The chain's CDR3 is CASQRGGLNEQFF. The CDR3 DNA sequence: TGTGCCTCCCAGCGGGGGGGCCTGAATGAGCAGTTCTTC.

V usage is TRBV9 and J usage is TRBJ2-1; 13 nucleotides align to TRBD2. Germline trimming cut 3 bases from V and 10 bases from J; bases unmatched to any gene: 10. This CDR3 is built from 16 residues. Germline V gives CDR1 SGDLS, CDR2 YYNGEE. This CDR3 reads CASSEGGLAGPQEQFF. DNA of the CDR3: TGTGCCAGCAGCGAGGGGGGACTAGCGGGGCCCCAGGAGCAGTTCTTC.

The chain recombines TRBV30 with TRBJ2-2; 9 bases are a match to TRBD1. The germline V gene has CDR1 GTSNPN and CDR2 SVGIG (reference sequence). The ends lost 4 bases at V and 3 bases at J; junction bases unmatched: 12. The CDR3 covers 17 residues. The CDR3: CAWMPVPGQGDTGELFF. DNA for the CDR3: TGTGCCTGGATGCCTGTCCCGGGACAGGGTGACACCGGGGAGCTGTTTTTT.

This clone was observed a handful of times. V and J are TRBV12-3 or TRBV12-4 and TRBJ1-5; D ambiguous. This CDR3 is 13 amino acids long. V gave up 3 bases and J gave up 5 bases, with 8 bases separating them. The CDR3 sequence: CASSFVGDQPQHF. The CDR3 DNA reads TGTGCCAGCAGTTTCGTCGGAGATCAGCCCCAGCATTTT.

The rearrangement joins TRBV9 to TRBJ2-7; D is unresolved. Per the germline V gene, CDR1 is SGDLS and CDR2 is YYNGEE. The V end lost 0 bases, the J end lost 5 bases, and 9 bases lay between the germline ends. The CDR3 has 13 amino acids. This CDR3 reads CASSVGLVDEQYF. CDR3 sequence (DNA): TGTGCCAGCAGCGTAGGTCTAGTCGACGAGCAGTACTTC.

This chain connects TRBV30 to TRBJ2-3; perhaps TRBD1 as D (6 bases). From germline, CDR1 is GTSNPN and CDR2 SVGIG (reference sequence). This CDR3 contains 14 residues. With 2 bases removed from V and 8 bases from J, the gap between germline ends came to 17 bases. The CDR3 spells CAWSWDTSTGTQYF. The CDR3, as DNA: TGTGCCTGGAGTTGGGACACCTCCACCGGTACGCAGTATTTT.

In this sample, this clone turned up once. The chain uses TRBV4-2 and TRBJ2-6, with D tentatively TRBD1 (5 bases). Germline loops: CDR1 LGHNA, CDR2 YNFKEQ. V lost 0 bases to trimming and J lost 4 bases, with 10 bases between them. This CDR3 region has 16 residues. CDR3 amino acids: CASSQERTSGANVLTF. In nucleotides, the CDR3 is TGTGCCAGCAGCCAAGAGAGGACATCCGGGGCCAACGTCCTGACTTTC.

V and J are TRBV7-9 and TRBJ2-7, with 8 bases lining up with TRBD2. V shed 6 bases, J shed 5 bases, and the junction held 9 bases outside the gene matches. This CDR3 has 14 residues. Germline V CDR1 and CDR2: SEHNR, FQNEAQ (reference sequence). The chain's CDR3 is CASRPGTRDHEQYF. As DNA, the CDR3 is TGTGCCAGCAGGCCCGGGACTAGGGACCACGAGCAGTACTTC.

This clone came up once. The chain joins TRBV10-3 to TRBJ1-2, with D unresolved. The CDR3 is 15 residues long. Between the trimmed V and J ends, which lost 3 bases and 4 bases, there was a span of 15 bases. CDR1 is ENHRY, CDR2 SYGVKD, per germline. CDR3 region: CAISDKVGVSYGYTF. In nucleotides, the CDR3 is TGTGCCATCAGTGATAAGGTCGGGGTCTCCTATGGCTACACCTTC.

This chain connects TRBV9 to TRBJ2-2, with D tentatively TRBD1 (5 bases). The V end lost 1 base, the J end lost 1 base, and 8 bases lay between the germline ends. CDR1 SGDLS and CDR2 YYNGEE come from the germline V gene. The CDR3 totals 15 residues. Here the CDR3 DNA reads TGTGCCAGCAGCGTAATCGACAGGAACACCGGGGAGCTGTTTTTT. Its translation: CASSVIDRNTGELFF.